Listed here is a single TCR beta chain. The specificity of this receptor is unknown. No quality values exist for individual bases; no much larger clone is one base distant. The entire isolated RNA was reverse transcribed using the High Capacity cDNA Reverse Transcription Kit, and thus expressed TCRB transcripts were sequenced. Naive, central memory and regulatory T cell samples underwent deep immunoSEQ sequencing, averaging around 3.7 million total reads per sample. Sorted cells were lysed in RLT buffer and RNA was extracted with DNase-treated RNeasy Micro or Mini kits, depending on cell number. To prevent cross-contamination, each cell subset was processed individually, whereas patient and healthy donor samples were processed jointly. Using the immunoSEQ multiplex PCR, TCRB sequences were amplified from cDNA into 87-bp fragments spanning the CDR3 region. Sequencing of the amplicons was done on the Illumina HiSeq platform. The published analysis was carried out like this. PCR bias was corrected computationally using synthetic template baselines, and reads within Hamming distance 2 were collapsed, with unmergeable singletons discarded. Reads were aligned to IMGT to assign V, D and J genes, CDR3 length, and insertions or deletions at six rearrangement sites. Within each subset, clonotype counts were normalized to sorted cell number, and only after that were true diversity and Gini coefficients computed with the tcR R package. Repertoire sharing was quantified using the overlap coefficient calculated on TCRB nucleotide sequences. As a proxy for the pre-selection repertoire, out-of-frame TCRB sequences from naive cells were analyzed. As stored in TCRdb, this immuneACCESS dataset retains in-frame rearrangements with V and J assigned. A fraction of the clones does not appear; measured against another copy, unresolved V genes explain less than half of the discrepancy, and the remainder lacks a known reason. V, J and clone size are those of that table, while D and trimming were read from the DNA. In all, the sample holds 250,000 or so clones, and around 13% of those were seen once. In total, the top ten clones hold 0.019% of the sample.

V has 5 bases trimmed and J has 6 bases trimmed; junction bases matching no gene number 6. The germline V gene encodes CDR1 SNHLY and CDR2 FYNNEI. The CDR3 spans 15 residues, from the cysteine through the phenylalanine. Only CDR3 DNA is held: 45 bases, read in frame from base 1. From each donor, a single peripheral blood sample of around 120 mL on average was drawn into heparinised tubes. Naive, central memory, regulatory and stem cell-like memory CD4+ T cells were sorted on a BD FACSAria II using a panel including CD45RO, CCR7, CD25, CD127, CD95 and CD27. A purity above 98% was achieved for all sorted populations. Right away, PBMCs were isolated by Lymphoprep density gradient centrifugation and were stained directly, with no culture step. So that batch effects would be minimized, each experiment stained and sorted samples in pairs, pairing one healthy donor with one patient. The data stem from a study of beta chain features in type 1 diabetes (dated by TCRdb to 2016 to 2019). Describing the broader study: No differences in mean age, gender distribution, total cell number or subset yield were found between patients and healthy donors. A total of over 90,000,000 sorted cells were examined across all samples, and a strong correlation was observed between cell number per subset and RNA yield. The study compared TCRB repertoires of sorted circulating CD4+ T cell subsets between recently diagnosed type 1 diabetes patients and matched healthy donors. Naive and central memory subsets were obtained from all 30 or so donors, but regulatory and stem cell-like memory subsets were isolated from only 8 patients and 8 healthy donors.

Here is what the overall study found, with its caveats: Naive, central memory and regulatory TCRB repertoires appeared to be more alike among patients than among healthy donors. HLA sub-analyses involved small numbers of individuals, so any influence of HLA type on TCRB rearrangement remained unresolved. A moderate but significant shortening of TCRB CDR3 length was observed in type 1 diabetes patients in all four CD4+ subsets. PCR may preferentially amplify shorter templates, but because patient and control samples were amplified and corrected together, any resulting skew would affect both groups equally. Because cDNA was sequenced instead of genomic DNA, highly expressing activated cells could be over-represented, though the groups showed no difference in activation or CD3 levels. Patients with type 1 diabetes made fewer insertions and deleted more nucleotides at VDJ recombination sites, implying thymic rearrangement abnormalities.

The sequence was obtained from a man younger than 40 with type 1 diabetes. The chain links TRBV2 with TRBJ1-5; 11 bases in between match TRBD1. The sequenced material came from naive CD4+ T cells from blood. The cell subset or site label, read with the paper, signifies: true naive CD4+ T cells. The DNA reads as follows: TGTGCCAGCAGTACTGGACAGGGGGCGGGTCAGCCCCAGCATTTT. The resulting protein is CASSTGQGAGQPQHF. The full variable domain, completed from the reference TRBV2 and TRBJ1-5 proteins outside the CDR3, reads EPEVTQTPSHQVTQMGQEVILRCVPISNHLYFYWYRQILGQKVEFLVSFYNNEISEKSEIFDDQFSVERPDGSNFTLKIRSTKLEDSAMYFCASSTGQGAGQPQHFGDGTRLSIL.